The 29 T cell receptor beta chains given below trace back to one sample, sequenced in a study of naive and memory T cell subsets (TCRdb year 2017). The paper as a whole reports these results and caveats: A few larger clonotypes were present in naive repertoires, especially CD8 naive repertoires, and these clonotypes were possibly memory cells re-expressing CD45RA.

Antigen specificity for these receptors is unknown. Libraries were made using UMI-ligation and nested PCR. The reads were generated on an Illumina MiSeq. To cover both TRBC1 and TRBC2, the beta constant-region primer consisted of an equimolar mix of two oligonucleotides. Four rounds of PCR were used to amplify ligated cDNA, with nested alpha and beta constant-region primers being used together with the SP2 primer. TCRdb reprocessed the public reads (quality trimming at Q25 with fastp, clone calling with MiXCR) and kept in-frame beta chains. Entries are consolidated by CDR3 protein sequence, retaining the most common genes and DNA. Recorded for this sample are over 100,000 distinct CDR3 sequences; around 15% of them occurred a single time. The ten largest make up around 2.7% of the sample. The sample comprised naive CD8+ T cells from blood. The cell subset or site tag for this specimen amounts to: naive T cells, CD45RA high CD27+. The origin of the receptors is a human donor in good health.

V gene TRBV4-2 combines with J gene TRBJ2-3; tentative D call: TRBD2 (5 bases). The V gene's germline CDR1 is LGHNA and CDR2 YNFKEQ. The CDR3 runs 15 residues. With 1 base removed from V and 4 bases from J, the gap between germline ends came to 12 bases. Here the CDR3 reads CASSQVAEAADTQYF. The DNA of the CDR3 is TGTGCCAGCAGCCAAGTTGCAGAAGCGGCAGATACGCAGTATTTT.

The table lists this clonotype with a few counts. V gene TRBV4-3 combines with J gene TRBJ2-3; 12 positions match TRBD2. Germline V lookup: CDR1 LGHNA, CDR2 YSLEER. The CDR3 length is 20 residues. The J segment lost 4 bases and the V segment lost 0 bases, leaving 14 bases of the junction unmatched. CDR3 amino acids: CASSQDRLAGGPRSPDTQYF. CDR3 nucleotides: TGCGCCAGCAGCCAAGATCGGCTAGCGGGGGGGCCGAGGTCCCCAGATACGCAGTATTTT.

This clonotype showed up just a few times. Sequence at one end of the junction differs from germline and may be a read error. The chain combines TRBV2 with TRBJ2-5; D gene ambiguous. This CDR3 is 10 amino acids long. Germline V gene lookup returns CDR1 SNHLY and CDR2 FYNNEI. Written as DNA, the CDR3 is TGTGCCAGGAGTGGAGAGACCCAGTACTTC. Residues: CARSGETQYF.

The chain employs TRBV2 and TRBJ1-2; D might be TRBD1 (5 bases). CDR1 and CDR2 (germline): SNHLY, FYNNEI. The CDR3 sequence is 17 residues long. V shed 3 bases and J shed 4 bases, with 21 bases lying between them. The CDR3 region is CASSETLNGARVYGYTF. The DNA of the CDR3 is TGTGCCAGCAGTGAGACTCTTAACGGGGCGAGGGTCTATGGCTACACCTTC.

In this sample, this clonotype turned up a few times. The chain's CDR3 is CSADLGRVNSPLHF. CDR3 in DNA: TGCAGTGCAGACCTCGGGAGGGTTAATTCACCCCTCCACTTT. The chain joins TRBV20-1 to TRBJ1-6; D is undetermined. Germline lookup yields CDR1 DFQATT and CDR2 SNEGSKA (reference sequence). This CDR3 spans 14 amino acids. Trimming took 6 bases from V and 6 from J, leaving 15 bases between them.

With respect to this clonotype: An end of the junction differs from the germline gene, which may be a read error. This sequence joins TRBV12-3 or TRBV12-4 and TRBJ1-2, with TRBD1 matching over 8 bases. CDR3 length equals 17 residues. The CDR3: CASSFPGQDGSSYDYTF. CDR3 nucleotide sequence: TGTGCCAGCAGTTTCCCGGGACAGGATGGTTCCTCCTATGACTACACCTTC.

The chain links TRBV11-3 to TRBJ2-7; 7 bases align to TRBD1. Looked up from germline, CDR1 is SGHNT and CDR2 is YENEEA. The length of the CDR3 is 15 residues. Losses at the gene ends were 3 bases for V and 1 base for J; bases not matched to a gene: 6. The CDR3 here is CASSFDRDRSYEQYF. In DNA form, the CDR3 reads TGTGCCAGCAGCTTCGACCGGGACAGATCCTACGAGCAGTACTTC. Variable domain in full (rest from reference TRBV11-3 and TRBJ2-7): EAGVVQSPRYKIIEKKQPVAFWCNPISGHNTLYWYLQNLGQGPELLIRYENEEAVDDSQLPKDRFSAERLKGVDSTLKIQPAELGDSAVYLCASSFDRDRSYEQYFGPGTRLTVT.

The gene calls are TRBV9 and TRBJ2-7; 8 bases are shared with TRBD1. The junction had 0 bases not matched to a gene; V was cut back by 5 bases and J by 5 bases. Germline V lookup: CDR1 SGDLS, CDR2 YYNGEE. This CDR3 is built from 11 residues. DNA of the CDR3: TGTGCCAGCAGGACAGGGGACGAGCAGTACTTC. The encoded protein is CASRTGDEQYF.

V usage is TRBV15 and J usage is TRBJ2-1; a weak D match, TRBD2 (6 bases). Trimming left V 4 bases short and J 5 bases short, with 21 bases between. Germline V lookup: CDR1 LNHNV, CDR2 YYDKDF (reference sequence). The length of the CDR3 is 17 residues. The CDR3 loop is CATSILYGLTSHNEQFF. CDR3 coding DNA: TGTGCCACCAGCATACTTTATGGACTAACTTCCCACAATGAGCAGTTCTTC.

This clonotype has just a few counts. The chain employs TRBV4-3 and TRBJ2-7; the match to TRBD2 covers 7 bases. CDR1 LGHNA and CDR2 YSLEER come from the germline V gene. With 4 bases clipped from V and 7 bases from J, the junction kept 7 bases outside the gene matches. This CDR3 contains 13 residues. This chain's CDR3 is CASSRGGSGEQYF. The CDR3 DNA is TGCGCCAGCAGCCGGGGGGGGTCGGGTGAGCAGTACTTC.

The chain has TRBV7-9 and TRBJ2-7; TRBD2 matches 13 bases. The V gene end was trimmed by 5 bases and the J gene end by 5 bases; junction bases not matched to a gene: 6. This CDR3 contains 15 residues. Germline loops: CDR1 SEHNR, CDR2 FQNEAQ (reference sequence). The CDR3 sequence: CASSPTSGRAHEQYF. The CDR3 coding sequence is TGTGCCAGCAGCCCAACTAGCGGGAGGGCTCACGAGCAGTACTTC.

This clonotype has ten or more counts. Here the CDR3 DNA reads TGTGCCAGCAGTTTATTTCGGGGTTTCACTGAAGCTTTCTTT. It is translated as CASSLFRGFTEAFF. The chain couples TRBV27 to TRBJ1-1, with D unclear. Trimming left V 1 base short and J 4 bases short, with 10 bases between. Germline V gene sequence: CDR1 MNHEY, CDR2 SMNVEV (reference sequence). The CDR3 is 14 amino acids.

V is TRBV12-3 or TRBV12-4 and J is TRBJ1-2, with D hard to call. The V end was cut by 7 bases, the J end by 10 bases, with 16 bases between. The CDR3 length is 12 residues. The CDR3 spells CASNRDRLYYTF. CDR3 DNA sequence: TGTGCCAGCAATAGGGATCGGCTCTACTACACCTTC.

This clonotype has at least ten counts. The V and J genes are TRBV12-3 or TRBV12-4 and TRBJ2-3, with TRBD2 as a possible D gene (5 bases). The CDR3 has 13 amino acids. Trimming stripped 3 bases from V and 9 bases from J, with 13 bases between. CDR3 sequence reads: CASSLGPGSTQYF. The CDR3, as DNA: TGTGCCAGCAGTTTGGGTCCGGGAAGCACGCAGTATTTT.

The sample holds many counts of this clonotype. This rearrangement joins TRBV2 to TRBJ2-7; D possibly uses TRBD1 or TRBD2 (6 bases each). This CDR3 has 15 amino acids. V was trimmed by 7 bases and J by 0 bases, leaving 16 bases between them. Germline CDR1 SNHLY, CDR2 FYNNEI. The CDR3 region is CASNNGGLSSYEQYF. The CDR3 bases are TGTGCCAGCAACAACGGGGGCCTGAGCTCCTACGAGCAGTACTTC.

This clonotype came up a few times. The chain recombines TRBV30 with TRBJ2-7; 11 bases match TRBD1. The trim removed 5 bases at V and 6 bases at J, leaving 0 bases unmatched. CDR3 length: 11 residues. CDR1 is GTSNPN, CDR2 SVGIG, per germline (reference sequence). The CDR3 bases are TGTGCCTGGGGACAGGGGGCCGAGCAGTACTTC. As protein: CAWGQGAEQYF.

This chain connects TRBV11-2 to TRBJ1-5, with D possibly matching TRBD1 (6 bases). V gave up 0 bases and J gave up 7 bases, with 10 bases separating them. This CDR3 has 14 residues. Per germline, CDR1 SGHAT and CDR2 FQNNGV. CDR3 nucleotide sequence: TGTGCCAGCAGCTTAGACAGGGGTGGACAGCCCCAGCATTTT. Translated, it gives CASSLDRGGQPQHF.

There are many counts of this clonotype. The chain employs TRBV20-1 and TRBJ2-3; TRBD1 is a possible D gene (6 bases). The CDR3 loop spans 15 amino acids. Germline lookup yields CDR1 DFQATT and CDR2 SNEGSKA (reference sequence). V was pared by 4 bases and J by 4 bases, with 18 bases between. The CDR3 sequence: CSANKQGYGPDTQYF. In nucleotides, the CDR3 is TGCAGTGCTAACAAACAGGGTTATGGTCCAGATACGCAGTATTTT.

This rearrangement joins TRBV20-1 to TRBJ2-3; D is unresolved. Germline CDR1 reads DFQATT; CDR2 reads SNEGSKA (reference sequence). V was shortened by 4 bases and J by 2 bases, with 7 bases between the two germline ends. The length of the CDR3 is 12 residues. CDR3 amino acids: CSAILYTDTQYF. CDR3 DNA sequence: TGCAGTGCTATTCTTTACACAGATACGCAGTATTTT.

At least ten counts were recorded for this clonotype. The chain carries TRBV7-6 and TRBJ1-2; 7 bases agree with TRBD1. CDR3 length: 15 amino acids. Germline CDR1 is SGHVS and CDR2 is FNYEAQ. V gave up 4 bases and J gave up 2 bases; unmatched junction bases: 7. CDR3 coding DNA: TGTGCCAGCAGCTCAAGGGACAGTAACAACTATGGCTACACCTTC. Amino acid sequence: CASSSRDSNNYGYTF.

V gene TRBV7-9 combines with J gene TRBJ2-1; TRBD2 is a possible D gene (5 bases). V was shortened by 0 bases and J by 2 bases, with 8 bases between the two germline ends. This CDR3 comprises 15 residues. Germline CDR1 and CDR2: SEHNR and FQNEAQ (reference sequence). The CDR3 DNA follows: TGTGCCAGCAGCTTAGCGGGAGCCGCCTACAATGAGCAGTTCTTC. It is translated as CASSLAGAAYNEQFF.

This clonotype has ten or more counts. The rearrangement joins TRBV29-1 to TRBJ2-1; a possible D gene is TRBD1 (5 bases). CDR3 size: 14 residues. The V end was cut by 4 bases, the J end by 1 base, with 11 bases between. Per germline, CDR1 SQVTM and CDR2 ANQGSEA. The CDR3 sequence is CSVVGVLSYNEQFF. DNA for the CDR3: TGCAGCGTTGTAGGGGTGTTGTCCTACAATGAGCAGTTCTTC.

The gene calls are TRBV29-1 and TRBJ2-1; 8 bases agree with TRBD2. Germline V gene sequence: CDR1 SQVTM, CDR2 ANQGSEA. This CDR3 is built from 16 residues. V was pared by 0 bases and J by 7 bases, with 11 bases of the junction left unmatched. Written as DNA, the CDR3 is TGCAGCGTTGAAGATGCACCACGGGAGGGCCTTAATGAGCAGTTCTTC. As protein: CSVEDAPREGLNEQFF.

This sequence joins TRBV7-9 and TRBJ2-7; TRBD2 aligns across 9 bases. V lost 5 bases to trimming and J lost 0 bases; unmatched junction nucleotides: 8. This CDR3 region has 16 residues. Looked up from germline, CDR1 is SEHNR and CDR2 is FQNEAQ (reference sequence). The CDR3 protein is CASSPPTSGSSYEQYF. The CDR3 coding sequence is TGTGCCAGCAGCCCCCCGACTAGCGGCAGCTCCTACGAGCAGTACTTC.

This clonotype has more than one count but fewer than ten. This chain joins TRBV10-3 and TRBJ2-5, with D hard to call. CDR3 length: 14 residues. V gave up 0 bases and J gave up 4 bases, with 9 bases separating them. The germline V gene has CDR1 ENHRY and CDR2 SYGVKD. CDR3 in amino acids: CAISESLEGETQYF. The CDR3 coding sequence is TGTGCCATCAGTGAGTCGCTAGAAGGAGAGACCCAGTACTTC.

This clonotype was recorded many times. The chain uses TRBV25-1 and TRBJ1-1; TRBD1 is a possible D gene (5 bases). Germline values: CDR1 MGHDK, CDR2 SYGVNS. The CDR3 contains 14 residues. Trimming cost V 3 bases and J 5 bases, with 13 bases left between them. The CDR3 region is CASSDSQGKTEAFF. The CDR3 region has the DNA TGTGCCAGCAGTGACTCGCAGGGAAAGACTGAAGCTTTCTTT.

This clonotype was seen a handful of times. The chain combines TRBV7-9 with TRBJ1-1; D unresolved. Trimming removed 6 bases at V and 5 bases at J, with 13 bases between. Germline CDR1 reads SEHNR; CDR2 reads FQNEAQ (reference sequence). This CDR3 has 13 amino acids. The CDR3 nucleotides read TGTGCCAGCAGTCTGGGATACTCGACTGAAGCTTTCTTT. Translated, it gives CASSLGYSTEAFF.

This clonotype was counted many times. The chain employs TRBV12-3 or TRBV12-4 and TRBJ2-4; 8 bases are shared with TRBD1. J was trimmed by 11 bases and V by 7 bases; bases with no gene match: 13. The CDR3 is 14 amino acids. The CDR3 sequence is CASTSGGYTPFQYF. CDR3 nucleotides: TGTGCCAGCACATCAGGGGGCTACACGCCTTTTCAGTACTTC.

This chain connects TRBV7-2 to TRBJ2-7; tentative D call: TRBD2 (6 bases). Germline CDR1 SGHTA, CDR2 FQGNSA. The CDR3 covers 14 residues. V gave up 5 bases and J gave up 3 bases, with 14 bases separating them. CDR3 amino acids: CASSPGVDFYEQYF. DNA of the CDR3: TGTGCCAGCAGCCCGGGGGTCGATTTCTACGAGCAGTACTTC.